This is a list of T cell receptor beta chains from one sample in a study of somatic mutations in cytotoxic T cells in rheumatoid arthritis. Sequencing was performed with immunoSEQ multiplex PCR; in TCRdb, only in-frame clones are kept and a portion is missing. This sample has approximately 17,000 clones, with 75% to 85% found just once. Sequencing was carried out using CD8+ T cells sorted from blood. These TCRs come from an adult with rheumatoid arthritis. The CDR3 runs from the conserved cysteine through the conserved F or W.

v_call	j_call	cdr3_aa
TRBV29-1	TRBJ1-2	CSAPSDRTGGYTF
TRBV4-3	TRBJ1-3	CASTWDRVSGNTIYF
TRBV19	TRBJ1-1	CASSPGTGLNTEAFF
TRBV5-4	TRBJ2-3	CASSQSVAGVSDTQYF
TRBV7-9	TRBJ1-2	CASLTWQGKTSYGYTF
TRBV6-5	TRBJ2-2	CAIGTSGTTGELFF
TRBV5-1	TRBJ2-3	CASSLISRGTYTDTQYF
TRBV6-5	TRBJ2-5	CASSYLGLADVETQYF
TRBV14	TRBJ2-1	CASSLDWTANNEQFF
TRBV7-6	TRBJ2-1	CASSLRLAGDNEQFF
TRBV25-1	TRBJ1-4	CASTLQTGSNEKLFF
TRBV5-4	TRBJ2-7	CASSLMAGDHYEQYF
TRBV7-9	TRBJ2-1	CASSSATGTYNEQFF
TRBV18	TRBJ1-2	CASSPTGVGYTF
TRBV6-5	TRBJ1-5	CASRAGSGAQPQHF
TRBV6-6	TRBJ1-4	CASSYSSGGYGEKLFF
TRBV6-1	TRBJ2-1	CASSERSNSYNEQFF
TRBV10-3	TRBJ2-3	CAALSGERTDTQYF